The rows below give T cell receptor beta chains drawn from one sample of a study of neoadjuvant anti-PD-1 for oral cavity cancer. Sequenced by immunoSEQ multiplex PCR; TCRdb stores in-frame clones only, minus some. Here the sample spans more than 11,000 clones, just under 75% being singletons. This material consisted of PBMCs, taken after nivolumab (anti-PD-1) treatment. These receptors were collected from a person between 40 and 79 years old with oral cavity squamous cell carcinoma. Both conserved end residues are part of each CDR3. D genes are given only for firm matches. Some rows have no size entry. The others give once, few or many, or a class for an expanded clone.

v_gene	d_gene	abundance	j_gene	CDR3aa	CDR3nt
TRBV4-2	-	-	TRBJ2-1	CASSQVGTDNEQFF	TGTGCCAGCAGCCAAGTGGGGACCGACAATGAGCAGTTCTTC
TRBV28	-	few	TRBJ1-5	CASTMRSNQPQHF	TGTGCCAGCACCATGCGTAGCAATCAGCCCCAGCATTTT
TRBV30	-	-	TRBJ1-4	CAWSGFGDNEKLFF	TGTGCCTGGAGTGGGTTTGGGGATAATGAAAAACTGTTTTTT
TRBV7-2	-	-	TRBJ1-3	CASSSKSGSGNTIYF	TGTGCCAGCAGCTCCAAGTCGGGCTCTGGAAACACCATATATTTT
TRBV5-1	TRBD2	once	TRBJ2-7	CASSLVGGRANEQYF	TGCGCCAGCAGCTTGGTGGGCGGGAGGGCCAACGAGCAGTACTTC
TRBV27	-	few	TRBJ1-5	CASSTQTEFNQPQHF	TGTGCCAGCAGTACCCAGACAGAGTTCAATCAGCCCCAGCATTTT
TRBV4-1	-	-	TRBJ2-7	CASSHDRGPRGEQYF	TGCGCCAGCAGCCATGACCGTGGCCCCCGGGGCGAGCAGTACTTC
TRBV9	-	-	TRBJ2-7	CASSPLSDLKGEQYF	TGTGCCAGCAGCCCCCTCAGCGATTTGAAAGGCGAGCAGTACTTC
TRBV9	-	-	TRBJ2-7	CASSVERPGVEQYF	TGTGCCAGCAGCGTAGAGCGTCCAGGGGTCGAGCAGTACTTC
TRBV6-4	TRBD2	-	TRBJ2-1	CASSDTLAGGNEQFF	TGTGCCAGCAGTGATACACTAGCGGGAGGCAATGAGCAGTTCTTC
TRBV4-1	-	few	TRBJ2-3	CASSQGGISTDTQYF	TGCGCCAGCAGCCAAGGAGGAATATCCACAGATACGCAGTATTTT
TRBV5-8	-	-	TRBJ2-7	CASSLNREQYF	TGTGCCAGCAGCCTCAACCGCGAGCAGTACTTC
TRBV6-1	TRBD1	-	TRBJ1-4	CAIQGAGGRNEKLFF	TGTGCCATTCAGGGGGCGGGAGGACGAAATGAAAAACTGTTTTTT
TRBV27	-	-	TRBJ2-7	CASSSLGQNSYEQYF	TGTGCCAGCAGTTCCCTAGGACAGAACTCCTACGAGCAGTACTTC
TRBV6-1	-	-	TRBJ2-2	CASRMAGELFF	TGTGCCAGCCGGATGGCCGGGGAGCTGTTTTTT
TRBV6-4	-	few	TRBJ2-2	CASSEGGTDTGELFF	TGTGCCAGCAGTGAAGGGGGGACCGACACCGGGGAGCTGTTTTTT
TRBV30	-	-	TRBJ2-2	CACLQVGLPNLNTGELFF	TGTGCCTGCCTCCAGGTGGGACTCCCAAACCTAAACACCGGGGAGCTGTTTTTT
TRBV18	-	-	TRBJ1-2	CASSPPVGDGYTF	TGTGCCAGCTCACCACCGGTTGGCGATGGCTACACCTTC
TRBV7-3	TRBD2	-	TRBJ2-1	CASSLGLAGFDEQFF	TGTGCCAGCAGCTTAGGACTAGCGGGATTCGATGAGCAGTTCTTC
TRBV11-1	-	-	TRBJ2-7	CASSQDQGVYEQYF	TGTGCCAGCAGCCAGGACCAGGGTGTGTACGAGCAGTACTTC
TRBV29-1	-	-	TRBJ2-2	CSVSPNTGELFF	TGCAGCGTGAGTCCGAACACCGGGGAGCTGTTTTTT
TRBV4-2	TRBD2	once	TRBJ2-1	CASSQIGFSGGGNEQFF	TGTGCCAGCAGCCAAATCGGGTTTAGCGGGGGGGGCAATGAGCAGTTCTTC
TRBV6-5	TRBD2	-	TRBJ2-2	CASSYETSGTGELFF	TGTGCCAGCAGTTACGAGACTAGCGGCACCGGGGAGCTGTTTTTT
TRBV2	-	-	TRBJ1-1	CASSERGTYTEAFF	TGTGCCAGCAGTGAAAGGGGGACCTACACTGAAGCTTTCTTT
TRBV6-5	-	-	TRBJ2-1	CASSYLRTAFDEQFF	TGTGCCAGCAGTTATTTAAGGACAGCCTTTGATGAGCAGTTCTTC